This T cell receptor (beta chain) came from a study of cytomegalovirus exposure and HLA in healthy donors. Study results and limitations: Researchers catalogued roughly 150 TCR beta chains as cytomegalovirus-associated. Subsequent analysis found a tendency for first-cohort TCR clusters to co-occur within the 110 or so validation repertoires.

The method was immunoSEQ multiplex PCR; TCRdb's version includes in-frame clones alone and lacks a portion of them. The sample lists more than 95,000 clones; approximately 95% were seen once. The CDR3 runs to 15 residues. Trimming cost V 2 bases and J 3 bases; bases outside gene matches: 5. Germline assignment: CDR1 MNHEY and CDR2 SVGAGI. This clone was found once. The antigen remains unidentified. The J gene is TRBJ2-7, the V gene TRBV6-5; TRBD2 matches 9 bases. The specimen was PBMCs. This sequence was found in a man aged 18 to 29 in good health and CMV-seronegative. CDR3 amino acids: CASSYRTSVIYEQYF. The CDR3 DNA follows: TGTGCCAGCAGTTACAGGACTAGCGTTATCTACGAGCAGTACTTC.